The 21 T cell receptor beta chains in this list originate from one sample, sequenced in a study of T cells after yellow fever vaccination. TCRdb reprocessed the 5' RACE reads with MiXCR, giving one entry per CDR3 protein. The data show hundreds of thousands of distinct CDR3 sequences, less than 4.5% seen once. Source: PBMCs, taken on the day of the yellow fever booster vaccination. The receptors were gathered from a man aged 18-30 years who received the YFV17D yellow fever vaccine.

The chain couples TRBV6-1 to TRBJ1-1; 9 bases match TRBD1. The CDR3 totals 15 residues. Germline lookup yields CDR1 MNHNS and CDR2 SASEGT. V was clipped by 4 bases and J by 0 bases; unmatched bases: 3. The CDR3 DNA reads TGTGCCAGCAGTGCCCGGGACAGGGTGAACACTGAAGCTTTCTTT. Amino acid sequence: CASSARDRVNTEAFF.

The sample holds a few counts of this clonotype. The chain recombines TRBV7-2 with TRBJ1-2; D might be TRBD1 (6 bases). Germline lookup yields CDR1 SGHTA and CDR2 FQGNSA. The CDR3 covers 16 residues. V gave up 0 bases and J gave up 4 bases, with 15 bases separating them. CDR3 in amino acids: CASSLAHGGASYGYTF. Written as DNA, the CDR3 is TGTGCCAGCAGCTTAGCTCATGGGGGGGCCTCCTATGGCTACACCTTC.

The sample holds a few counts of this clonotype. CDR3 in amino acids: CASSRGGTGAVEAFF. DNA for the CDR3: TGCGCCAGCAGCCGGGGCGGGACAGGGGCAGTTGAAGCTTTCTTT. This chain links TRBV5-1 with TRBJ1-1; 10 nucleotides match TRBD1. Trimming cost V 4 bases and J 7 bases; bases outside gene matches: 10. This CDR3 has 15 amino acids. Germline V CDR1 and CDR2: SGHRS, YFSETQ.

At least ten counts were recorded for this clonotype. CDR3 in amino acids: CASSPQGGTGELFF. The CDR3, as DNA: TGCGCCAGCAGCCCCCAGGGTGGCACCGGGGAGCTGTTTTTT. This chain uses TRBV5-1 with TRBJ2-2, with D possibly TRBD1 on 5 matching bases. Trimming removed 4 bases from V and 4 bases from J, with 11 bases in between. The CDR3 contains 14 residues. Germline CDR1 reads SGHRS; CDR2 reads YFSETQ.

Ten or more counts support this clonotype. The V and J genes are TRBV5-1 and TRBJ2-3; the D gene is possibly TRBD2 (6 bases). The V gene lost 3 bases and the J gene lost 0 bases, with 8 bases spanning the gap. Germline CDR1 reads SGHRS; CDR2 reads YFSETQ. CDR3 length: 14 residues. CDR3 amino acids: CASSWGDSTDTQYF. CDR3 bases: TGCGCCAGCAGCTGGGGGGACAGCACAGATACGCAGTATTTT.

The chain joins TRBV20-1 to TRBJ2-4; 14 bases are shared with TRBD2. There are 15 residues in the CDR3. Trimming at V came to 6 bases and at J to 6 bases, leaving 7 bases not matched to a gene. In germline, CDR1 is DFQATT, CDR2 SNEGSKA (reference sequence). The CDR3 DNA reads TGCAGTGCCAAAACCGGGACTAGCGGGGGAAACATTCAGTACTTC. Translated, it gives CSAKTGTSGGNIQYF.

There are many counts of this clonotype. V usage is TRBV10-2 and J usage is TRBJ2-6; D is unresolved. This CDR3 region has 14 residues. Trimming shortened V by 7 bases and J by 0 bases, and 7 bases separated the two germline ends. CDR1 is WSHSY, CDR2 SAAADI, per germline. CDR3 coding DNA: TGCGCCAGCAAAATGGTCTCTGGGGCCAACGTCCTGACTTTC. Translation: CASKMVSGANVLTF.

This clonotype was detected many times. CDR3 loop: CASSQVPGAAEQYF. The CDR3 coding sequence is TGCGCCAGCAGCCAAGTCCCGGGGGCGGCTGAGCAGTACTTC. This rearrangement joins TRBV4-3 to TRBJ2-7; D may be TRBD1 or TRBD2 (6 bases each). The CDR3 spans 14 residues. CDR1 is LGHNA, CDR2 YSLEER, per germline. V was trimmed by 1 base and J by 7 bases, leaving 14 bases between them.

The genes are TRBV4-3 and TRBJ2-5, with TRBD1 matching over 11 bases. This CDR3 comprises 16 residues. Germline CDR1 LGHNA, CDR2 YSLEER. With V trimmed by 0 bases and J by 4 bases, 4 bases remained unmatched. The CDR3 region has the DNA TGCGCCAGCAGCCAAGACCCCGGGACAGGGGGAGAGACCCAGTACTTC. The encoded protein is CASSQDPGTGGETQYF.

The rearrangement joins TRBV19 to TRBJ1-1; 7 bases agree with TRBD1. Germline assignment: CDR1 LNHDA and CDR2 SQIVND (reference sequence). The ends lost 5 bases at V and 3 bases at J; junction bases unmatched: 9. CDR3 length equals 15 residues. CDR3 in DNA: TGTGCCAGTAGTGCCCTACAGGGGAGGGACACTGAAGCTTTCTTT. It is translated as CASSALQGRDTEAFF.

This clonotype was detected a few times. A junction end diverges from the germline sequence, so it may reflect a read error. This sequence joins TRBV29-1 and TRBJ2-1; D ambiguous. Germline CDR1 SQVTM, CDR2 ANQGSEA. There are 14 residues in the CDR3. The CDR3 loop is CSVEATTSYNEQFF. The CDR3 region has the DNA TGCAGCGTGGAAGCGACGACCTCCTACAATGAGCAGTTCTTC.

The chain carries TRBV4-1 and TRBJ1-5; D gene uncertain. In germline, CDR1 is MGHRA, CDR2 YSYEKL. The CDR3 is 14 amino acids. V lost 1 base and J 6 bases, leaving 10 bases between the germline ends. In DNA form, the CDR3 reads TGCGCCAGCAGCCAAGCCGGGTCGGTTCAGCCCCAGCATTTT. Translating it yields CASSQAGSVQPQHF.

This clonotype has at least ten counts. The V and J genes are TRBV18 and TRBJ2-3, with 10 bases fitting TRBD1. Germline V lookup: CDR1 KGHSH, CDR2 LQKENI. This CDR3 contains 17 residues. With 3 bases clipped from V and 7 bases from J, the junction kept 13 bases outside the gene matches. The CDR3 DNA sequence: TGTGCCAGCTCACCGATCGGGACAGGGGTACCCTCAAATACGCAGTATTTT. The encoded protein is CASSPIGTGVPSNTQYF.

This clonotype was observed many times. The chain employs TRBV5-1 and TRBJ2-3; 8 bases line up with TRBD2. The J segment lost 5 bases and the V segment lost 0 bases, leaving 5 bases of the junction unmatched. Germline CDR1 SGHRS, CDR2 YFSETQ. This CDR3 has 15 amino acids. The CDR3: CASSLVPGGLDTQYF. The CDR3 DNA sequence: TGCGCCAGCAGCTTGGTCCCGGGGGGGCTAGATACGCAGTATTTT.

In this sample, this clonotype turned up a few times. The V and J genes are TRBV5-1 and TRBJ2-5; D is possibly TRBD1 or TRBD2 (7 bases each). V was pared by 4 bases and J by 5 bases, with 21 bases between. The CDR3 is 16 amino acids. Germline values: CDR1 SGHRS, CDR2 YFSETQ. The DNA of the CDR3 is TGCGCCAGCAGCCAGGGGGGGGCGCGCCCAGGGGAGACCCAGTACTTC. It is translated as CASSQGGARPGETQYF.

At least ten counts were recorded for this clonotype. The V and J genes are TRBV6-1 and TRBJ2-7, with D perhaps matching TRBD1 or TRBD2 (6 bases each). Trimming took 4 bases from V and 0 from J, leaving 10 bases between them. This CDR3 contains 14 residues. Germline V CDR1 and CDR2: MNHNS, SASEGT. The CDR3 sequence is CASSGGGSSYEQYV. The CDR3 region has the DNA TGTGCCAGCAGTGGAGGGGGGAGCTCCTACGAGCAGTACGTC.

This clonotype came up many times. CDR3 sequence (DNA): TGTGCCAGCAGCCACGTAAACGAGCAGTACTTC. Its translation: CASSHVNEQYF. The rearrangement links TRBV4-2 to TRBJ2-7; no definite D call. Trimming pared 3 bases from V and 5 bases from J, leaving 5 bases between. The germline V gene encodes CDR1 LGHNA and CDR2 YNFKEQ. The CDR3 totals 11 residues.

In this sample, this clonotype turned up many times. V gene TRBV6-5 combines with J gene TRBJ2-1, with TRBD2 matching 16 bases. This CDR3 is built from 16 residues. Germline CDR1 MNHEY, CDR2 SVGAGI. V lost 4 bases, J lost 7 bases, and 4 bases stayed unmatched. This CDR3 reads CASSWTGLAGGNEQFF. CDR3 sequence (DNA): TGTGCCAGCAGTTGGACGGGACTAGCGGGGGGGAATGAGCAGTTCTTC.

This clonotype was detected ten times or more. This sequence joins TRBV4-3 and TRBJ2-7, with TRBD2 identical over 10 bases. The germline V gene has CDR1 LGHNA and CDR2 YSLEER. The CDR3 is 15 amino acids. Trimming took 0 bases from V and 4 from J; bases not matched to a gene: 3. CDR3 nucleotides: TGCGCCAGCAGCCAAGAGGGGACTAGCGATTACGAGCAGTACTTC. Protein sequence: CASSQEGTSDYEQYF.

The sample holds a few counts of this clonotype. The chain carries TRBV6-2 or TRBV6-3 and TRBJ2-7, with D maybe TRBD1 (6 bases). Germline loops: CDR1 MNHEY, CDR2 SVGEGT. The CDR3 consists of 14 residues. The germline V and J ends were trimmed by 4 bases and 1 base, with 11 bases remaining between them. CDR3 nucleotides: TGTGCCAGCAGTTTGGGGGCTAAATCCTACGAGCAGTACTTC. Its translation is CASSLGAKSYEQYF.

At least ten counts were recorded for this clonotype. This sequence joins TRBV12-3 or TRBV12-4 and TRBJ2-1; 11 nucleotides agree with TRBD2. V lost 6 bases to trimming and J lost 5 bases; unmatched junction nucleotides: 9. The CDR3 has 16 residues. The CDR3 DNA reads as TGTGCCAGCAGGGGCAACCTAGCGGGGGGCCACAATGAGCAGTTCTTC. Its protein is CASRGNLAGGHNEQFF.